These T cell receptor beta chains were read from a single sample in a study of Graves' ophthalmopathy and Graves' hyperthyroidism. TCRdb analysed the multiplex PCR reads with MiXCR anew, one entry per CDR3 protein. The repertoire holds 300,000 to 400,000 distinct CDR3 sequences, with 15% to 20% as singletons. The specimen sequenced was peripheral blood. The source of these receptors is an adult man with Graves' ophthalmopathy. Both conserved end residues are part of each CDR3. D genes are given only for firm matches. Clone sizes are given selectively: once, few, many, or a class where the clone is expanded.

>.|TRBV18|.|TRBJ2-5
TGTGCCAGCTCACCACCCTCCATGAGTAAAGAGACCCAGTACTTC
CASSPPSMSKETQYF
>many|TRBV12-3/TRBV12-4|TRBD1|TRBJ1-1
TGTGCCAGCAGTTTTGCGACAGGGATGGGAAAACGGACTGAAGCTTTCTTT
CASSFATGMGKRTEAFF
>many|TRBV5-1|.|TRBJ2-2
TGCGCCAGCAGCCGTACCGCACCGGCGGGCACGAACACCGGGGAGCTGTTTTTT
CASSRTAPAGTNTGELFF
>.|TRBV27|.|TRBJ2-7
TGTGCCAGCAGTTTAGCCAGGGAGGACTACGAGCAGTACTTC
CASSLAREDYEQYF
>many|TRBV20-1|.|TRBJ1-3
TGCAGTGCTAGATCCCCAGATAATGGAAACACCATATATTTT
CSARSPDNGNTIYF
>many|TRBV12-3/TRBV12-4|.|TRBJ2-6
TGTGCCAGCAGACCTGGGGCCAACGTCCTGACTTTC
CASRPGANVLTF
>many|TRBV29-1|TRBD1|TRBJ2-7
TGCAGCGTTGGGACAGGCACCTACGAGCAGTACTTC
CSVGTGTYEQYF
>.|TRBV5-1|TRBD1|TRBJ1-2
TGCGCCAGCAGCGCAGATGACAGGGGCTTGTATGGCTACACCTTC
CASSADDRGLYGYTF
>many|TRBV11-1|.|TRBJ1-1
TGTGCCAGCAGCCCGGGACGCCCAGATTCGAACACTGAAGCTTTCTTT
CASSPGRPDSNTEAFF
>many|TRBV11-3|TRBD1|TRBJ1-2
TGTGCCAGCAGCTCCAACGCAGGGGGCGCCCTATATGGCTACACCTTC
CASSSNAGGALYGYTF
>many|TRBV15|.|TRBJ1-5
TGTGCCACCAGCAGCCCAACGACAGGAGATTATAGCAATCAGCCCCAGCATTTT
CATSSPTTGDYSNQPQHF
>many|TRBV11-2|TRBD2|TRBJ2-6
TGTGCCAGCAGCCGGGGGGATGGGGCCAACGTCCTGACTTTC
CASSRGDGANVLTF
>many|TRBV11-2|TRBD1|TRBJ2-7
TGTGCCAGCAGCTTAGATCGCGGGACAGGGGCCTCCGAGCAGTACTTC
CASSLDRGTGASEQYF
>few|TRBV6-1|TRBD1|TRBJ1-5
TGTGCCAGCAGGGCCGGACAGGGGGCGGTGGTTGATCAGCCCCAGCATTTT
CASRAGQGAVVDQPQHF
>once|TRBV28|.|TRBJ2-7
TGTGCCAGCAGTACACCAACTTACGAGCAGTACTTC
CASSTPTYEQYF
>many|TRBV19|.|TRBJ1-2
TGTGCCAGTAGTTTTAGACAGAACTATGGCTACACTTTC
CASSFRQNYGYTF
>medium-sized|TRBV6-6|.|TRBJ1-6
TGTGCCAGCTCCCCCCTGCAGGGACTAGGGGATTCACCCCTCCACTTT
CASSPLQGLGDSPLHF
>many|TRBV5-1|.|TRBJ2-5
TGCGCCAGCAGCTTACAGGGATGGAGGCAAGAGACCCAGTACTTC
CASSLQGWRQETQYF
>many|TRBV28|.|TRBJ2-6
TGTGCCAGCAGTTTCGGGGCTTCTGGGGCCAACGTCCTGACTTTC
CASSFGASGANVLTF
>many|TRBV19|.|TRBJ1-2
TGTGCCAGTAGTATGATCAGGGGAGTCGGCTACACCTTC
CASSMIRGVGYTF
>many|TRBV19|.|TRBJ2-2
TGTGCCAGTAAAGTCTCCCAGAACACCGGGGAGCTGTTTTTT
CASKVSQNTGELFF
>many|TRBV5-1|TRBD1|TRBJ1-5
TGCGCCAGCAGCCCGGCGTCAGGGGGCGAACAGCCCCAGCATTTT
CASSPASGGEQPQHF
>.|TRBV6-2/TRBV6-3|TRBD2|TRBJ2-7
TGTGCCAGCAGTTACCAAACTAGCGGGATCTACGAGCAGTACTTC
CASSYQTSGIYEQYF
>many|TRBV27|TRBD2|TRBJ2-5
TGTGCCAGCAGTTTATCGACTAGCGCGGGAAAAGAGACCCAGTACTTC
CASSLSTSAGKETQYF
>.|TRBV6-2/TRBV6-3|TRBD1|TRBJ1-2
TGTGCCAGCAGTTACTCGATTCCTGGGACAGGGGGCTCTAACTATGGCTACACCTTC
CASSYSIPGTGGSNYGYTF
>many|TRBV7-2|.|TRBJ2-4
TGTGCCAGCAGCCCCCCCCCGGACATTCAGTACTTC
CASSPPPDIQYF
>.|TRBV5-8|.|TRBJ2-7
TGTGCCAGCAGCACGCTACGGGGAATCGGCGAGCAGTACTTC
CASSTLRGIGEQYF
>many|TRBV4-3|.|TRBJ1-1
TGCGCCAGCAGCCAGCAACCGAGGGTAGGTGAAGCTTTCTTT
CASSQQPRVGEAFF
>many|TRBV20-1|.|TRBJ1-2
TGCAGTGCTAGTGACCCCAGGGGTGACTATGGCTACACCTTC
CSASDPRGDYGYTF
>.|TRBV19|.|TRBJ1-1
TGTGCCAGTTATGACCCGAGGACTGAAGCTTTCTTT
CASYDPRTEAFF
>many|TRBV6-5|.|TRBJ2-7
TGTGCCAGCAGCCAGCTTGGGCTGGGGCAGTACTTC
CASSQLGLGQYF
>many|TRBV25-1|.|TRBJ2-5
TGTGCCAGCAGTGATTTGGAAATACTAAAGCAAGAGACCCAGTACTTC
CASSDLEILKQETQYF
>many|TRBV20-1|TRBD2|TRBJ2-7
TGCAGTGCTAGAGATCCCATCCGACTAGCCGGGGAGCAGTACTTC
CSARDPIRLAGEQYF
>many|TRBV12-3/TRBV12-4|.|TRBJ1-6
TGTGCCAGCAGCCTCGAGGTCGGGGGAGCCCTCCACTTT
CASSLEVGGALHF
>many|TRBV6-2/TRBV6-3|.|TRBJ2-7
TGTGCCAGCAGTGACCTACTAGTGGGCGAGCAGTACTTC
CASSDLLVGEQYF
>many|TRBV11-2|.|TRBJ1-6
TGTGCCAGCAGCTTAAGAGAGCTCCTTCCACGCTCCTATAATTCACCCCTCCACTTT
CASSLRELLPRSYNSPLHF
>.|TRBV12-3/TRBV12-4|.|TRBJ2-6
TGTGCCAGCAGTTTCGGAGGCTCTGGGGCCAACGTCCTGACTTTC
CASSFGGSGANVLTF
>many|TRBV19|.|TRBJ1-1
TGTGCCAGTAGTATCCCTAACACTGAAGCTTTCTTT
CASSIPNTEAFF
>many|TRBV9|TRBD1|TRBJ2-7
TGTGCCAGCAGCGTTACAGACAGGGGAGCCTACGAGCAGTACTTC
CASSVTDRGAYEQYF
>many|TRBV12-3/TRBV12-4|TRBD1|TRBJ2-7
TGTGCCAGCAGTGCTCCCGGGACAGGGGTACACGAGCAGTACTTC
CASSAPGTGVHEQYF
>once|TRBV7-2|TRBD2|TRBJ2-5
TGTGCCAGCAGCGTATGGGAGGGTACTAAGGGAGAGACCCAGTACTTC
CASSVWEGTKGETQYF
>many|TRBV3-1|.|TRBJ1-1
TGTGCCAGCAGCCATCGACAGAGGAACACTGAAGCTTTCTTT
CASSHRQRNTEAFF
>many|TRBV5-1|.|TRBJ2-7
TGCGCCAGCAGCCGGGACACCAGCTCCTACGAGCAGTACTTC
CASSRDTSSYEQYF
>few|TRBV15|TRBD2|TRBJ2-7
TGTGCCACCAGCTGGGGAGGGAGCGGGCGAAACGAGCAGTACTTC
CATSWGGSGRNEQYF
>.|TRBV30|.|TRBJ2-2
TGTGCCTGGAGTGTTCTGACAATCGGGGAGCTGTTTTTT
CAWSVLTIGELFF
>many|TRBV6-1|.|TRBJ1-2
TGTGCCAGCAGCCTCGATTTAGGGGCTTCTGCTGGCTACACCTTC
CASSLDLGASAGYTF
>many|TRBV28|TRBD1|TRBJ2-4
TGTGCCAGCAGTGCCCTGACAGGGAAAAACATTCAGTACTTC
CASSALTGKNIQYF
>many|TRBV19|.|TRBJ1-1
TGTGCCAGTAGCGACGGTGGGGACACCTTGAACACTGAAGCTTTCTTT
CASSDGGDTLNTEAFF